The 24 T cell receptor beta chains in this list originate from one sample, sequenced in a study of blood T cell repertoires in COVID-19. Profiled with immunoSEQ multiplex PCR; TCRdb holds only in-frame clones, not every one. The sample shows fewer than 300,000 clones, 75% to 90% of them seen only once. Material: PBMCs or T cells enriched from blood (not recorded which). All receptors come from a woman in her thirties who had recovered from COVID-19.

Note on this clone: The same CDR3 arises from other DNA sequences in this sample as well. This chain uses TRBV3-1 (or the pseudogene TRBV3-2) with TRBJ1-6; 9 bases map to TRBD1. This CDR3 spans 14 amino acids. Germline CDR1 and CDR2: LGHDT and YNNKEL (reference sequence). The J segment lost 7 bases and the V segment lost 4 bases, leaving 2 bases of the junction unmatched. CDR3 in DNA: TGTGCCAGCAGCCCCGGACAGGGGAATTCACCCCTCCACTTT. It encodes CASSPGQGNSPLHF.

The chain recombines TRBV30 with TRBJ1-6; no reliable D call. The CDR3 extends over 14 amino acids. Germline CDR1 is GTSNPN and CDR2 is SVGIG (reference sequence). V dropped 2 bases and J dropped 7 bases, with 12 bases sitting between them. In nucleotides, the CDR3 is TGTGCCTGGAGTCTCGGAGGGTTGAATTCACCCCTCCACTTT. Its translation: CAWSLGGLNSPLHF.

J is TRBJ2-7 and V is TRBV14; D possibly corresponds to TRBD1 (6 bases). The CDR3 sequence is 13 residues long. In germline, CDR1 is SGHDN, CDR2 FVKESK. V was cut by 3 bases and J by 2 bases, with 8 bases left in between. CDR3 sequence reads: CASSHRQAYEQYF. The CDR3 bases are TGTGCCAGCAGCCATCGACAGGCCTACGAGCAGTACTTC.

The V and J genes are TRBV11-2 and TRBJ2-1; 9 bases agree with TRBD2. Losses at the gene ends were 1 base for V and 0 bases for J; bases not matched to a gene: 7. Germline-derived CDR1 and CDR2 are SGHAT and FQNNGV. CDR3 length: 18 residues. DNA of the CDR3: TGTGCCAGCAGCTTAGGTGATCCAGCGGGGGGCTCCTACAATGAGCAGTTCTTC. Protein sequence: CASSLGDPAGGSYNEQFF.

About this clone: Other DNA sequences in this sample translate to the same CDR3. V is TRBV6-1 and J is TRBJ1-1; D is possibly TRBD1 (5 bases). CDR1 MNHNS and CDR2 SASEGT come from the germline V gene. Trimming left V 1 base short and J 5 bases short, with 8 bases between. This CDR3 contains 13 residues. As DNA, the CDR3 is TGTGCCAGCAGTGAAGTGGGGGGAACTGAAGCTTTCTTT. It specifies CASSEVGGTEAFF.

The CDR3 coding sequence is TGTGCCAGCAGCCAAGACCGGGAGGGCCGACGTGCAGATACGCAGTATTTT. Translation gives CASSQDREGRRADTQYF. The chain has TRBV3-1 (or the pseudogene TRBV3-2) and TRBJ2-3; TRBD2 aligns across 8 bases. Germline CDR1 and CDR2: LGHDT and YNNKEL (reference sequence). The length of the CDR3 is 17 residues. V was pared by 0 bases and J by 4 bases, with 9 bases of the junction left unmatched.

This sequence joins TRBV19 and TRBJ1-1, with TRBD1 matching over 10 bases. With V trimmed by 5 bases and J by 10 bases, 4 bases remained unmatched. This CDR3 spans 12 amino acids. Per the germline V gene, CDR1 is LNHDA and CDR2 is SQIVND (reference sequence). The DNA of the CDR3 is TGTGCCAGTAGTCAGGGGGACAGGGGAGCTTTCTTT. This translates into CASSQGDRGAFF.

V usage is TRBV11-2 and J usage is TRBJ2-7; 8 bases match TRBD2. With 6 bases clipped from V and 0 bases from J, the junction kept 16 bases outside the gene matches. The CDR3 loop spans 18 amino acids. Germline V CDR1 and CDR2: SGHAT, FQNNGV. CDR3 amino acids: CASRRLAGPTRGSYEQYF. The CDR3 DNA is TGTGCCAGCAGGCGGCTAGCGGGCCCTACCCGTGGCTCCTACGAGCAGTACTTC.

The chain uses TRBV5-1 and TRBJ1-1; no clear D. The ends were cut back, 4 bases at V and 8 bases at J, with 12 bases in the middle. CDR1 SGHRS and CDR2 YFSETQ come from the germline V gene. CDR3 size: 12 residues. The CDR3 bases are TGCGCCAGCAGCGCGGATAGAAAAGAAGCTTTCTTT. Protein: CASSADRKEAFF.

V and J are TRBV4-2 and TRBJ2-7; D is unresolved. Germline lookup yields CDR1 LGHNA and CDR2 YNFKEQ. CDR3 length: 12 amino acids. V was shortened by 0 bases and J by 5 bases, with 5 bases between the two germline ends. The CDR3 here is CASSQEIDEQYF. For the CDR3, the DNA is TGTGCCAGCAGCCAAGAAATCGACGAGCAGTACTTC.

The chain joins TRBV28 to TRBJ1-4; 8 positions match TRBD1. V was clipped by 3 bases and J by 7 bases; unmatched bases: 4. Germline CDR1 reads MDHEN; CDR2 reads SYDVKM. The CDR3 spans 14 residues. DNA for the CDR3: TGTGCCAGCAGTTTTCAGGGGGCGGGTGAAAAACTGTTTTTT. Translating gives CASSFQGAGEKLFF.

Here the CDR3 reads CASSLAGVMNTEAFF. For the CDR3, the DNA is TGTGCCAGCTCACTGGCAGGCGTAATGAACACTGAAGCTTTCTTT. The chain links TRBV18 to TRBJ1-1, with no clear D. The ends were cut back, 4 bases at V and 0 bases at J, with 12 bases in the middle. Germline V gene data show CDR1 as KGHSH and CDR2 as LQKENI. The CDR3 totals 15 residues.

V gene TRBV3-1 (or the pseudogene TRBV3-2) combines with J gene TRBJ2-3; a weak D match, TRBD2 (5 bases). CDR1 is LGHDT and CDR2 is YNNKEL in the germline V gene (reference sequence). V was clipped by 5 bases and J by 2 bases, with 11 bases between them. The CDR3 is 14 amino acids. CDR3 coding DNA: TGTGCCAGCAGCTCCCGACTAATCACAGATACGCAGTATTTT. Its protein is CASSSRLITDTQYF.

This sequence joins TRBV27 and TRBJ1-6; TRBD1 matches 8 bases. CDR3 length equals 15 residues. V lost 6 bases to trimming and J lost 5 bases; unmatched junction nucleotides: 6. CDR1 MNHEY and CDR2 SMNVEV come from the germline V gene (reference sequence). The DNA for the CDR3 is TGTGCCAGCAGGATCGGACAGGGTAATAATTCACCCCTCCACTTT. Translation gives CASRIGQGNNSPLHF.

This rearrangement joins TRBV28 to TRBJ1-1; D ambiguous. The CDR3 totals 13 residues. V was clipped by 7 bases and J by 1 base, with 10 bases between them. Germline V gives CDR1 MDHEN, CDR2 SYDVKM. CDR3 sequence: CASTLPGNTEAFF. In DNA form, the CDR3 reads TGTGCCAGCACCCTCCCCGGGAACACTGAAGCTTTCTTT.

The rearrangement joins TRBV5-1 to TRBJ1-5; 9 bases are a match to TRBD1. CDR3 length: 14 residues. V shed 4 bases and J 7 bases; nucleotides not matched to a gene: 6. CDR1 is SGHRS and CDR2 is YFSETQ in the germline V gene. Written as DNA, the CDR3 is TGCGCCAGCAGCCCCGACAGGGGGAACCAGCCCCAGCATTTT. As protein: CASSPDRGNQPQHF.

The gene calls are TRBV11-2 and TRBJ2-1; maybe TRBD2 (5 bases). Germline assignment: CDR1 SGHAT and CDR2 FQNNGV. V was cut by 6 bases and J by 2 bases, with 14 bases left in between. The CDR3 spans 15 residues. The CDR3 is CASRGGGYTYNEQFF. The CDR3 nucleotides are TGTGCCAGCAGGGGTGGCGGGTATACCTACAATGAGCAGTTCTTC.

The V call is TRBV5-6, the J call TRBJ2-2; D not certain. Germline CDR1 and CDR2: SGHDT and YYEEEE. The CDR3 has 17 residues. V lost 2 bases and J 6 bases, leaving 20 bases between the germline ends. For the CDR3, the DNA is TGTGCCAGCAGCTTAGATAACCACCTCGTTCAGGCCGGGGAGCTGTTTTTT. Translating gives CASSLDNHLVQAGELFF.

The V and J genes are TRBV30 and TRBJ1-2; no clear D. The V gene lost 0 bases and the J gene lost 4 bases, with 6 bases spanning the gap. Germline-derived CDR1 and CDR2 are GTSNPN and SVGIG (reference sequence). The CDR3 runs to 12 residues. CDR3 loop: CAWSVRVYGYTF. The DNA for the CDR3 is TGTGCCTGGAGTGTACGGGTCTATGGCTACACCTTC.

The CDR3 reads CASSYDRSNEKLFF. In DNA form, the CDR3 reads TGTGCCAGCAGCTATGACAGATCTAATGAAAAACTGTTTTTT. The rearrangement links TRBV28 to TRBJ1-4, with D perhaps TRBD1 (5 bases). The CDR3 totals 14 residues. The V end was cut by 6 bases, the J end by 3 bases, with 11 bases between. CDR1 and CDR2 from the germline V gene are MDHEN and SYDVKM.

The V gene is TRBV6-5, the J gene TRBJ2-1; D not certain. Looked up from germline, CDR1 is MNHEY and CDR2 is SVGAGI. Trimming pared 6 bases from V and 5 bases from J, leaving 5 bases between. The CDR3 covers 11 residues. This CDR3 reads CASSQNNEQFF. CDR3 coding DNA: TGTGCCAGCAGCCAAAACAATGAGCAGTTCTTC.

This sequence joins TRBV5-6 and TRBJ2-1, with 7 bases lining up with TRBD2. This CDR3 spans 15 amino acids. V dropped 4 bases and J dropped 10; count of bases not matched to a gene: 14. CDR1 is SGHDT and CDR2 is YYEEEE in the germline V gene. The CDR3 is CASSRDYLALREQFF. Here the CDR3 DNA reads TGTGCCAGCAGCCGGGACTATCTTGCCCTAAGGGAGCAGTTCTTC.

The chain couples TRBV11-2 to TRBJ1-2, with D unresolved. CDR1 is SGHAT, CDR2 FQNNGV, per germline. V gave up 0 bases and J gave up 0 bases, with 11 bases separating them. CDR3 length: 16 amino acids. DNA for the CDR3: TGTGCCAGCAGCTTAGACAGCGCCGAAGCTAACTATGGCTACACCTTC. It yields the protein CASSLDSAEANYGYTF.

The chain is built from TRBV27 and TRBJ1-1; TRBD1 matches at 7 bases. Germline trimming cut 3 bases from V and 2 bases from J; bases unmatched to any gene: 3. The CDR3 has 14 residues. Germline V lookup: CDR1 MNHEY, CDR2 SMNVEV (reference sequence). CDR3 coding DNA: TGTGCCAGCAGTTTGGACAGGCTTAACACTGAAGCTTTCTTT. Amino acids: CASSLDRLNTEAFF.